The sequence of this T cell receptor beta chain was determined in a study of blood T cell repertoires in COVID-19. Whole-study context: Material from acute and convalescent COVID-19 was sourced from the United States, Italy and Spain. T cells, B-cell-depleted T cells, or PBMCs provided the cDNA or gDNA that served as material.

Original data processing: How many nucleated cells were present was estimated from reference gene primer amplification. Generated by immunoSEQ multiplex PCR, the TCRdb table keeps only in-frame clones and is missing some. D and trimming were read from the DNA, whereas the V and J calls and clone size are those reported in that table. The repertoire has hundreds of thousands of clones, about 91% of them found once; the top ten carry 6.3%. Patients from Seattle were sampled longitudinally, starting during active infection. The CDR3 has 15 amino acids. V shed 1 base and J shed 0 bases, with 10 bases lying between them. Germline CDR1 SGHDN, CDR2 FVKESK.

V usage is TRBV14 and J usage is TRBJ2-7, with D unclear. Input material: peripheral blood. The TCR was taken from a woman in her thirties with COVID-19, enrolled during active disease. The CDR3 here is CASSQAGDGSYEQYV. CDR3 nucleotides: TGTGCCAGCAGCCAAGCAGGTGACGGCTCCTACGAGCAGTACGTC.